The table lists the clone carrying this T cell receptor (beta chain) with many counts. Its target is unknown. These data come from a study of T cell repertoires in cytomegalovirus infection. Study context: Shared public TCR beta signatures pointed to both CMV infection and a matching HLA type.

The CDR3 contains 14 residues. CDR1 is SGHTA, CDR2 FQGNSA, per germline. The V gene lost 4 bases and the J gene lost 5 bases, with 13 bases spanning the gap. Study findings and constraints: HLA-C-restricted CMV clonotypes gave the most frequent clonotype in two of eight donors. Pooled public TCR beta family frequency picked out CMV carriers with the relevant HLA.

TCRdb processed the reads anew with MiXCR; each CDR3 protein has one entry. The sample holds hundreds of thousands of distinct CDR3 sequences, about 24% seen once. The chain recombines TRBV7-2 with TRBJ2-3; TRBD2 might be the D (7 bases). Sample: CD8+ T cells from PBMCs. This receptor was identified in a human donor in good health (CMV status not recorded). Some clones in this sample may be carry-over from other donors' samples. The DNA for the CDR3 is TGTGCCAGCAGCTCATGGGGGGGCGGAGATACGCAGTATTTT. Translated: CASSSWGGGDTQYF.